The 26 T cell receptor beta chains below all came from one sample that was sequenced in a study of T cell repertoires in cytomegalovirus infection. MiXCR was run by TCRdb on the reads, yielding one entry per CDR3 protein. The table has about 300,000 distinct CDR3 sequences, about 25% seen once. Sequencing was carried out using PBMCs. Source of these receptors: a human donor in good health (CMV status not recorded). Some clones in this sample may be carry-over from other donors' samples.

This clonotype was counted between two and nine times. The chain joins TRBV9 to TRBJ2-7, with D maybe TRBD1 (6 bases). This CDR3 has 14 amino acids. V lost 1 base and J lost 7, with 15 bases in between. Germline V gene lookup returns CDR1 SGDLS and CDR2 YYNGEE. DNA for the CDR3: TGTGCCAGCAGCGTAACAGGGAGAGAGGGGGAGCAGTACTTC. Its protein is CASSVTGREGEQYF.

The rearrangement joins TRBV5-1 to TRBJ2-4; TRBD1 matches 9 bases. Trimming removed 1 base from V and 3 bases from J; junction bases left unmatched: 11. The CDR3 has 18 residues. Germline CDR1 is SGHRS and CDR2 is YFSETQ. CDR3: CASSLRPPGQGNKNIQYF. The DNA of the CDR3 is TGCGCCAGCAGCTTGCGACCACCGGGACAGGGAAACAAAAACATTCAGTACTTC.

The J gene is TRBJ2-1, the V gene TRBV23-1; TRBD2 matches at 14 bases. TRBV23-1 is annotated as an ORF whose role is uncertain. Germline trimming cut 7 bases from V and 7 bases from J; bases unmatched to any gene: 15. The CDR3 covers 18 residues. CDR3 sequence reads: CASNQTSGRARGENEQFF. The CDR3 coding sequence is TGCGCCAGCAACCAGACTAGCGGGAGGGCTAGAGGGGAAAATGAGCAGTTCTTC.

With respect to this clonotype: One junction end does not reproduce the germline sequence, and a read error may be involved. The chain couples TRBV5-6 to TRBJ2-2; possibly TRBD2 for D (5 bases). CDR3 length: 17 amino acids. Germline CDR1 and CDR2: SGHDT and YYEEEE. Here the CDR3 reads CASTPLGLLANTGVLFF. In DNA, the CDR3 is TGTGCCAGCACCCCTCTGGGCCTGCTCGCGAACACCGGGGTGCTGTTTTTT.

This clonotype appeared many times. The chain links TRBV7-6 to TRBJ2-1, with D possibly called TRBD1 or TRBD2 (10 bases each). The germline V and J ends were trimmed by 3 bases and 10 bases, with 25 bases remaining between them. Per germline, CDR1 SGHVS and CDR2 FNYEAQ. The CDR3 loop spans 17 amino acids. CDR3 sequence: CASSFDRGLAGVDEQFF. The CDR3 DNA reads as TGTGCCAGCAGCTTCGACAGGGGGCTAGCGGGAGTAGACGAGCAGTTCTTC.

The V gene is TRBV6-2 or TRBV6-3, the J gene TRBJ2-2; D is possibly TRBD1 (6 bases). Per germline, CDR1 MNHEY and CDR2 SVGEGT. V gave up 4 bases and J gave up 5 bases, with 14 bases separating them. This CDR3 spans 15 amino acids. CDR3 amino acids: CASSSFGQLTGELFF. The CDR3 DNA reads TGTGCCAGCAGTTCCTTCGGACAGCTTACCGGGGAGCTGTTTTTT.

V gene TRBV20-1 combines with J gene TRBJ2-7; 10 bases agree with TRBD2. The CDR3 spans 14 residues. The germline CDR1 and CDR2 sequences are DFQATT and SNEGSKA (reference sequence). The trim removed 4 bases at V and 6 bases at J, leaving 9 bases unmatched. CDR3 amino acids: CSANPTSGIGEQYF. The CDR3 DNA reads as TGCAGTGCTAACCCTACTAGCGGGATCGGCGAGCAGTACTTC.

The chain carries TRBV2 and TRBJ2-5; TRBD1 matches 8 bases. Germline assignment: CDR1 SNHLY and CDR2 FYNNEI. Unmatched junction bases numbered 7, after V lost 6 bases and J lost 7 bases. This CDR3 region has 13 residues. In DNA form, the CDR3 reads TGTGCCAGCAGAGATGGACAGGGAGGGACCCAGTACTTC. Its translation is CASRDGQGGTQYF. The full variable domain, in which reference TRBV2 and TRBJ2-5 provide the parts outside the CDR3, is EPEVTQTPSHQVTQMGQEVILRCVPISNHLYFYWYRQILGQKVEFLVSFYNNEISEKSEIFDDQFSVERPDGSNFTLKIRSTKLEDSAMYFCASRDGQGGTQYFGPGTRLLVL.

The V call is TRBV4-1, the J call TRBJ1-5; 10 positions agree with TRBD1. V dropped 1 base and J dropped 6; count of bases not matched to a gene: 6. The germline CDR1 and CDR2 sequences are MGHRA and YSYEKL. The CDR3 loop spans 16 amino acids. The CDR3 coding sequence is TGCGCCAGCAGCCAAGTGGACAGGGGGTATGGTCAGCCCCAGCATTTT. It translates to CASSQVDRGYGQPQHF.

The rearrangement links TRBV5-4 to TRBJ1-2; 11 bases agree with TRBD1. The CDR3 is made up of 16 amino acids. V gave up 6 bases and J gave up 1 base; unmatched junction bases: 8. Germline V CDR1 and CDR2: SGHNT, YYREEE (reference sequence). DNA of the CDR3: TGTGCCAGCACCCCCTCCGGGACAGGGGGTAACTATGGCTACACCTTC. As protein: CASTPSGTGGNYGYTF. Full variable domain (missing parts from reference TRBV5-4 and TRBJ1-2): ETGVTQSPTHLIKTRGQQVTLRCSSQSGHNTVSWYQQALGQGPQFIFQYYREEENGRGNFPPRFSGLQFPNYSSELNVNALELDDSALYLCASTPSGTGGNYGYTFGSGTRLTVV.

At least ten counts were recorded for this clonotype. The DNA of the CDR3 is TGTGCCACCAGCCGGGACAGCTATGGCTACACCTTC. Its protein product is CATSRDSYGYTF. This chain connects TRBV15 to TRBJ1-2; 7 bases fit TRBD1. Germline CDR1 and CDR2: LNHNV and YYDKDF (reference sequence). The CDR3 length is 12 residues. The junction had 1 base not matched to a gene; V was cut back by 5 bases and J by 4 bases.

The rearrangement joins TRBV5-1 to TRBJ2-5, with D maybe TRBD2 (6 bases). Trimming stripped 2 bases from V and 5 bases from J, with 10 bases between. There are 13 residues in the CDR3. Germline-derived CDR1 and CDR2 are SGHRS and YFSETQ. In DNA form, the CDR3 reads TGCGCCAGCAGCTTCGGGGGTGATGAGACCCAGTACTTC. Translation gives CASSFGGDETQYF.

This sequence joins TRBV29-1 and TRBJ2-7; D perhaps matches TRBD1 (5 bases). From germline, CDR1 is SQVTM and CDR2 ANQGSEA. The V and J ends lost 6 bases and 3 bases respectively, with 12 bases between them. This CDR3 has 12 residues. CDR3 in DNA: TGCAGCGTCCAGGGTATCGGCTACGAGCAGTACTTC. This codes for CSVQGIGYEQYF.

This clonotype was detected a few times. The chain employs TRBV24-1 and TRBJ2-1, with TRBD2 matching 12 bases. CDR3 length equals 16 residues. The V and J ends lost 4 bases and 4 bases, in that order; junction bases with no gene match: 4. CDR1 is KGHDR, CDR2 SFDVKD, per germline. In DNA form, the CDR3 reads TGTGCCACCAGTGACCTGACTAGCGGGGGATACAATGAGCAGTTCTTC. Amino acid sequence: CATSDLTSGGYNEQFF.

The chain carries TRBV5-6 and TRBJ2-7; unclear D gene. This CDR3 region has 14 residues. From germline, CDR1 is SGHDT and CDR2 YYEEEE. V was trimmed by 0 bases and J by 3 bases, leaving 10 bases between them. DNA for the CDR3: TGTGCCAGCAGCTTGGAGTTTCGGGTCTACGAGCAGTACTTC. Its translation is CASSLEFRVYEQYF.

The V call is TRBV20-1, the J call TRBJ1-6, with D maybe TRBD1 (5 bases). Germline V gene lookup returns CDR1 DFQATT and CDR2 SNEGSKA (reference sequence). Trimming removed 4 bases from V and 10 bases from J, with 14 bases in between. The CDR3 runs to 13 residues. The CDR3 sequence: CSAILAGWSPLHF. CDR3 bases: TGCAGTGCTATCCTGGCAGGGTGGTCACCCCTCCACTTT.

This clonotype occurred many times. As DNA, the CDR3 is TGTGCCAGCAGCCCCGACAGGTCCAACTCCCGGACGCGAGAAGAGACCCAGTACTTC. Amino acids: CASSPDRSNSRTREETQYF. This chain connects TRBV7-9 to TRBJ2-5; TRBD1 is a possible D gene (6 bases). The CDR3 contains 19 residues. V was clipped by 5 bases and J by 3 bases, with 28 bases between them. CDR1 and CDR2 (germline): SEHNR, FQNEAQ (reference sequence).

This clonotype has at least ten counts. V and J are TRBV7-9 and TRBJ2-7; tentatively, D is TRBD2 (5 bases). The V gene lost 4 bases and the J gene lost 3 bases, with 7 bases spanning the gap. The germline CDR1 and CDR2 sequences are SEHNR and FQNEAQ (reference sequence). The CDR3 is made up of 12 amino acids. The CDR3 here is CASSYGVYEQYF. CDR3 DNA sequence: TGTGCCAGCAGCTACGGGGTCTACGAGCAGTACTTC. Full variable domain (rest looked up from reference TRBV7-9 and TRBJ2-7): DTGVSQNPRHKITKRGQNVTFRCDPISEHNRLYWYRQTLGQGPEFLTYFQNEAQLEKSRLLSDRFSAERPKGSFSTLEIQRTEQGDSAMYLCASSYGVYEQYFGPGTRLTVT.

This clonotype has a handful of counts. The rearrangement uses TRBV29-1 and TRBJ1-1; perhaps TRBD1 as D (6 bases). This CDR3 has 14 residues. V was cut by 5 bases and J by 5 bases, with 18 bases left in between. Germline-derived CDR1 and CDR2 are SQVTM and ANQGSEA. The CDR3 sequence: CSVLKGGQGTEAFF. DNA for the CDR3: TGCAGCGTTTTAAAGGGGGGTCAAGGGACTGAAGCTTTCTTT.

This clonotype has more than one count but fewer than ten. The chain combines TRBV11-3 with TRBJ2-2; a weak D match, TRBD1 (6 bases). CDR1 is SGHNT and CDR2 is YENEEA in the germline V gene. Trimming shortened V by 3 bases and J by 0 bases, and 11 bases separated the two germline ends. The length of the CDR3 is 16 residues. The CDR3 DNA follows: TGTGCCAGCAGCTTCCTGACAGGCTCGAACACCGGGGAGCTGTTTTTT. This translates into CASSFLTGSNTGELFF.

V and J are TRBV12-3 or TRBV12-4 and TRBJ1-6; 8 nucleotides match TRBD1. The junction had 6 bases not matched to a gene; V was cut back by 3 bases and J by 8 bases. The CDR3 loop spans 15 amino acids. CDR3 DNA: TGTGCCAGCAGTTTCCAGACAGGGGTTGATTCACCCCTCCACTTT. Its translation is CASSFQTGVDSPLHF.

This clonotype was seen ten or more times. The chain recombines TRBV5-6 with TRBJ2-1, with TRBD1 matching 9 bases. Germline CDR1 is SGHDT and CDR2 is YYEEEE. Trimming removed 4 bases from V and 4 bases from J; junction bases left unmatched: 6. The CDR3 spans 15 residues. The CDR3 DNA follows: TGTGCCAGCAGCGCCGGGACAGGGATATACAATGAGCAGTTCTTC. It specifies CASSAGTGIYNEQFF.

J is TRBJ2-3 and V is TRBV29-1, with TRBD2 identical over 10 bases. Germline trimming cut 7 bases from V and 5 bases from J; bases unmatched to any gene: 9. Germline CDR1 SQVTM, CDR2 ANQGSEA. The CDR3 extends over 14 amino acids. For the CDR3, the DNA is TGCAGCGCCATACTAGCGGGACTGAGAGATACGCAGTATTTT. It is translated as CSAILAGLRDTQYF.

CDR3 DNA: TGTGCCAGCAGTCCATGGGACTTTAGCAATCAGCCCCAGCATTTT. Its translation: CASSPWDFSNQPQHF. The rearrangement joins TRBV6-2 or TRBV6-3 to TRBJ1-5, with a weak D call TRBD1 (5 bases). The CDR3 is 15 residues long. The germline V gene has CDR1 MNHEY and CDR2 SVGEGT. The ends were cut back, 5 bases at V and 0 bases at J, with 11 bases in the middle.

This clonotype was picked up a small number of times. V is TRBV19 and J is TRBJ2-7, with 7 bases fitting TRBD1. J lost 7 bases, V lost 2 bases, and 8 bases had no gene match. CDR3 length equals 14 residues. The germline V gene has CDR1 LNHDA and CDR2 SQIVND (reference sequence). The CDR3 DNA is TGTGCCAGTAGTATATTTGAGGGGGCGTCTGAGCAGTACTTC. As protein: CASSIFEGASEQYF.

The rearrangement uses TRBV19 and TRBJ1-5; TRBD1 aligns across 9 bases. J was trimmed by 3 bases and V by 5 bases; bases with no gene match: 11. Per germline, CDR1 LNHDA and CDR2 SQIVND (reference sequence). There are 17 residues in the CDR3. Written as DNA, the CDR3 is TGTGCCAGTAGTGAGACCGGGACAGGGTTACCCAATCAGCCCCAGCATTTT. This encodes CASSETGTGLPNQPQHF.